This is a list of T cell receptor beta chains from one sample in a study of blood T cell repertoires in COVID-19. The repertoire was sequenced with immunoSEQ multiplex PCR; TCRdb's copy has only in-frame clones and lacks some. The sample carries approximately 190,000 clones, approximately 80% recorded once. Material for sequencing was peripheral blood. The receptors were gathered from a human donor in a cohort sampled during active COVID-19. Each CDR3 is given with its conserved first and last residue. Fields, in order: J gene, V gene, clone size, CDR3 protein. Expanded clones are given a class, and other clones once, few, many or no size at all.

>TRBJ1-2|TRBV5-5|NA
CASSWDRGNYGYTF
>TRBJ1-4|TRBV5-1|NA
CASSPKGQQYATNEKLFF
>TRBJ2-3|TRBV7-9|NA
CASSPLTSTDTQYF
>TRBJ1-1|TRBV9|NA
CASSLRQGNTEAFF
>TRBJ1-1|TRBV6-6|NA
CASSYSGGGAGTEAFF
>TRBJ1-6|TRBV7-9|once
CASSRPSGNSPLHF
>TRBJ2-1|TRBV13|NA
CASSPATSGSRNEQFF
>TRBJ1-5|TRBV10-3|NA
CAISSGQNQPQHF
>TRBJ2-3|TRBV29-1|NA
CSVEGGQGLTDTQYF
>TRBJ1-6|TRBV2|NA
CASSISSGNSPLHF
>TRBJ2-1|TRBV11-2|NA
CASSLHRANEQFF
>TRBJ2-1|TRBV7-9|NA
CASSLVSPTQFF
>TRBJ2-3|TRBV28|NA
CASSLPRYTQYF
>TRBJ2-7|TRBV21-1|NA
CASSPRAGLAGLGHYEQYF
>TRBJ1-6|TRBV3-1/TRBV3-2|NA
CASSRRQGRNSPLHF
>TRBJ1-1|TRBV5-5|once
CASSSRKDSEAFF
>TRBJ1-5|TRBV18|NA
CASSERDRVSNQPQHF
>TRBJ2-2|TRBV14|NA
CASSQGRANTGELFF
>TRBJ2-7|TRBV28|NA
CASSTTSPDEQYF
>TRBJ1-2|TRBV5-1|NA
CASSLAGQGSGYTF
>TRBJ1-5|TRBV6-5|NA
CASIPVYSNQPQHF
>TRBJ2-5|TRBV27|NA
CASSPWTGVGTQYF
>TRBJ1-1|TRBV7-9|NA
CASSLGGRAFF
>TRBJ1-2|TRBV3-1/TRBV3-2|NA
CASSQEIQGYTF
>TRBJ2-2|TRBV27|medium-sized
CASSIQLGGGELFF
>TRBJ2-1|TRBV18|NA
CASYRTVAYNEQFF
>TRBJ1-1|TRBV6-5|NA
CASSYFGGVNTEAFF
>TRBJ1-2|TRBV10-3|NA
CAISAGQNSNNYGYTF
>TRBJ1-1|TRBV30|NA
CAWRAISRTKIAEAFF
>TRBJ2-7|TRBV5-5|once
CASSIYTGEQYF
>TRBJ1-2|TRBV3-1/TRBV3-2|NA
CASSLQTGFDGYTF
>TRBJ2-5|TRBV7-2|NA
CASSRRVAGRETQYF
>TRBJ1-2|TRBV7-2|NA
CASSLDRGAGGGYTF
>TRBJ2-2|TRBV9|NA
CASSVRLSTAAGGELFF
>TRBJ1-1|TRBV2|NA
CASSVSGTNTEAFF
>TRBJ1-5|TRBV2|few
CASSPDRFNQPQHF
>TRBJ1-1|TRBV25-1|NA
CASSESEGRGTEAFF
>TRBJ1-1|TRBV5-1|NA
CASSTGLNWGEAFF
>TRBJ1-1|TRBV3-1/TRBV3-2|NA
CASSRTGGTEAFF
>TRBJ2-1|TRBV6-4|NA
CASSPQPGSFNEQFF
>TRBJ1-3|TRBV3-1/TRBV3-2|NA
CASSQALSGNTIYF
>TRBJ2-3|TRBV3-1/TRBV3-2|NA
CASSQGGLVTRDTQYF
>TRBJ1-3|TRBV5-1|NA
CASSLLGTGPSSPGNTIYF
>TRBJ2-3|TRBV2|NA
CASTLSGGSQYF
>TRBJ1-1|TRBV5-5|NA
CASSLAAETEAFF
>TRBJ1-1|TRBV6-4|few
CASSPEGGYTEAFF
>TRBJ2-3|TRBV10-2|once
CASTTSGGTTDTQYF
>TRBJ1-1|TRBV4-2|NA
CASSLDVAQMNTEAFF
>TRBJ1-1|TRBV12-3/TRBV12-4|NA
CASSDLGQEAFF
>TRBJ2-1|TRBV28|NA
CASSLEGKQFF
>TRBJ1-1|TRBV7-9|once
CASSYRVNTEAFF
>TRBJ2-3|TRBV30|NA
CAWSLSGDTQYF
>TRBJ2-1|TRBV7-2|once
CASSLAGGIYNEQFF